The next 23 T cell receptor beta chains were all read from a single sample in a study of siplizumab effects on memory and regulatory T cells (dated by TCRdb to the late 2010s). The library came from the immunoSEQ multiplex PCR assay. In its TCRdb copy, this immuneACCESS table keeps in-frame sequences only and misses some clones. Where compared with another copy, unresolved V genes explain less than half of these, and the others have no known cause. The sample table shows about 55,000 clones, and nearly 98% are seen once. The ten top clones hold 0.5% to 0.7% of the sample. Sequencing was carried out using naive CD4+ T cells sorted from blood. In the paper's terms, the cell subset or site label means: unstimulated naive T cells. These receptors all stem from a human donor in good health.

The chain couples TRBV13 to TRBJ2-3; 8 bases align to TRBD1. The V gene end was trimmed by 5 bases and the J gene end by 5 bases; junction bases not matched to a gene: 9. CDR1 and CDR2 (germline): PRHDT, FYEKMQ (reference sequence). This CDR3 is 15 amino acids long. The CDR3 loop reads CASSRQAGGLDTQYF. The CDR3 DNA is TGTGCCAGCAGCCGACAGGCAGGGGGCTTAGATACGCAGTATTTT.

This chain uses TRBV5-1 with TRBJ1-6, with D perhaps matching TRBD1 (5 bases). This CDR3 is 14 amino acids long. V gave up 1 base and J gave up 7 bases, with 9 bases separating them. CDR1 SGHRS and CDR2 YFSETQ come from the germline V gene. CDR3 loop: CASSLKGRNSPLHF. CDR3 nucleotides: TGCGCCAGCAGCTTGAAGGGGAGGAATTCACCCCTCCACTTT.

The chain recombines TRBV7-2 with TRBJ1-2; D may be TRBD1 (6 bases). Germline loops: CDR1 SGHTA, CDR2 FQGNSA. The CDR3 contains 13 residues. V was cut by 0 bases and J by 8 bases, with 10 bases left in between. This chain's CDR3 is CASSLALQGGYTF. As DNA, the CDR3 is TGTGCCAGCAGCTTAGCGCTGCAGGGGGGCTACACCTTC.

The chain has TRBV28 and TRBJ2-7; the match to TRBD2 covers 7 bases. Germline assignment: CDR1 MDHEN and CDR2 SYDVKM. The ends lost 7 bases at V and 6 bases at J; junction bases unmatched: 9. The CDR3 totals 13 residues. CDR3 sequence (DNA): TGTGCCAGCAATGGAGGGAGGGCCTTCGAGCAGTACTTC. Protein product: CASNGGRAFEQYF.

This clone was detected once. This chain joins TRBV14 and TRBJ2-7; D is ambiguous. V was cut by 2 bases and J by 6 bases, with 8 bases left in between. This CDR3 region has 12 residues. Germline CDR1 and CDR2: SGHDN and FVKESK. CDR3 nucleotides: TGTGCCAGCAGCCAAATACGGGTCGAGCAGTACTTC. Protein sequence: CASSQIRVEQYF.

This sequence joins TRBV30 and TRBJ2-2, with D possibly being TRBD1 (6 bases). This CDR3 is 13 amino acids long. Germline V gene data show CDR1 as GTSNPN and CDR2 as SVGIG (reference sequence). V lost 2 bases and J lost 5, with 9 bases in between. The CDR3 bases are TGTGCCTGGAGTATCAGGGGAACCGGGGAGCTGTTTTTT. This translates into CAWSIRGTGELFF.

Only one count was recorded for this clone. CDR3 nucleotide sequence: TGTGCCAGCAGCCACCGACCGGGACAGGGGCCTGGTTGGCAAGAGACCCAGTACTTC. Translated: CASSHRPGQGPGWQETQYF. V gene TRBV14 combines with J gene TRBJ2-5, with 10 bases that match TRBD1. With 3 bases clipped from V and 2 bases from J, the junction kept 15 bases outside the gene matches. Germline lookup yields CDR1 SGHDN and CDR2 FVKESK. The CDR3 runs 19 residues.

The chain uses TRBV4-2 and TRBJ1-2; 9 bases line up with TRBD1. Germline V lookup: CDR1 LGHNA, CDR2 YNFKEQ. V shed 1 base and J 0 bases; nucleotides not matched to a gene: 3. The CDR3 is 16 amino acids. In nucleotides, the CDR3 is TGTGCCAGCAGCCAAGCCGGGACAGGGACTAACTATGGCTACACCTTC. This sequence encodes CASSQAGTGTNYGYTF.

The CDR3 here is CSVGTSGVGTDTQYF. The DNA of the CDR3 is TGCAGCGTTGGGACTAGCGGAGTAGGGACAGATACGCAGTATTTT. V is TRBV29-1 and J is TRBJ2-3; 10 bases line up with TRBD2. The CDR3 is made up of 15 amino acids. CDR1 is SQVTM, CDR2 ANQGSEA, per germline. J lost 3 bases, V lost 4 bases, and 7 bases had no gene match.

CDR3 DNA: TGCGCCAGCAGCTTGGTTATCACAGGGGGTGCCGGGGAGCTGTTTTTT. Protein: CASSLVITGGAGELFF. The J gene is TRBJ2-2, the V gene TRBV5-1; 8 bases line up with TRBD1. V lost 0 bases and J lost 6; bases outside the gene matches: 7. The CDR3 extends over 16 amino acids. Germline lookup yields CDR1 SGHRS and CDR2 YFSETQ. The variable domain in full, completed from reference TRBV5-1 and TRBJ2-2, reads KAGVTQTPRYLIKTRGQQVTLSCSPISGHRSVSWYQQTPGQGLQFLFEYFSETQRNKGNFPGRFSGRQFSNSRSEMNVSTLELGDSALYLCASSLVITGGAGELFFGEGSRLTVL.

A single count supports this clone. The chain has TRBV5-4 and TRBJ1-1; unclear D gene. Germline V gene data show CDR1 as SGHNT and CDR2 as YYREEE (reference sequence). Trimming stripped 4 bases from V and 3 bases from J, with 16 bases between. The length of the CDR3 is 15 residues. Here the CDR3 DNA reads TGTGCCAGCAGCGCAGCTACAAGCTCTTACACTGAAGCTTTCTTT. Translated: CASSAATSSYTEAFF.

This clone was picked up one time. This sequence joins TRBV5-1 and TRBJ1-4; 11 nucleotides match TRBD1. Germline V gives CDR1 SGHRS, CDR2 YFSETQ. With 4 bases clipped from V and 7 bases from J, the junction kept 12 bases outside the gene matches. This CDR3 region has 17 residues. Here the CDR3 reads CASSTDRGRVSSEKLFF. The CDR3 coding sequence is TGCGCCAGCAGCACGGACAGGGGGCGGGTTTCGAGTGAAAAACTGTTTTTT.

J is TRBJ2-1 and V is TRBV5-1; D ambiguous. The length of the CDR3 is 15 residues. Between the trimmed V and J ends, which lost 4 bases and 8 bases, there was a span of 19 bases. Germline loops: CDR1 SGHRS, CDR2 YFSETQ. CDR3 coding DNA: TGCGCCAGCAGCCCCGGACGGCCCCATGGGGATGAGCAGTTCTTC. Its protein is CASSPGRPHGDEQFF.

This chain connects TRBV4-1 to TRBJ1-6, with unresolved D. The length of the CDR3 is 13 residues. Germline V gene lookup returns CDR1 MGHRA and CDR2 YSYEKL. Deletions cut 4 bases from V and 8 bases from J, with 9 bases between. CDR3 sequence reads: CASSRISDSPLHF. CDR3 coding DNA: TGCGCCAGCAGCCGAATTTCCGATTCACCCCTCCACTTT.

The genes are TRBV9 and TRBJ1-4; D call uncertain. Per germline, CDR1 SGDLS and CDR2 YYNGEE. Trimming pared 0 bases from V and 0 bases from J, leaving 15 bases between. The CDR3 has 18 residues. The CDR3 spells CASSVGIRTAATNEKLFF. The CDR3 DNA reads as TGTGCCAGCAGCGTAGGAATCCGGACGGCAGCAACTAATGAAAAACTGTTTTTT.

The CDR3 region has the DNA TGTGCCAGCAGCACGGGGACTAGCGGGAGTTTATCCCAGCAGTACTTC. This gives the protein CASSTGTSGSLSQQYF. This chain joins TRBV5-4 and TRBJ2-7; 14 bases agree with TRBD2. Trimming at V came to 4 bases and at J to 8 bases, leaving 11 bases not matched to a gene. The germline CDR1 and CDR2 sequences are SGHNT and YYREEE (reference sequence). The CDR3 loop spans 16 amino acids.

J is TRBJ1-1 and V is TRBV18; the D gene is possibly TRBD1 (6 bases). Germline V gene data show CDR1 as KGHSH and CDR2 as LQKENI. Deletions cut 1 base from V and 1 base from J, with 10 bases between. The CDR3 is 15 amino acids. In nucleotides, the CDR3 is TGTGCCAGCTCACCACGTGGGGGACAGAACACTGAAGCTTTCTTT. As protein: CASSPRGGQNTEAFF.

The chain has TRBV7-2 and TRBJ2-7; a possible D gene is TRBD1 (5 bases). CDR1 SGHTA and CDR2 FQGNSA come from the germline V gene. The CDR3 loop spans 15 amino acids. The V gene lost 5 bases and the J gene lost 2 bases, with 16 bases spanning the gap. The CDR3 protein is CASSQQGAWAYEQYF. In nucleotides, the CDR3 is TGTGCCAGCAGCCAGCAGGGCGCTTGGGCCTACGAGCAGTACTTC.

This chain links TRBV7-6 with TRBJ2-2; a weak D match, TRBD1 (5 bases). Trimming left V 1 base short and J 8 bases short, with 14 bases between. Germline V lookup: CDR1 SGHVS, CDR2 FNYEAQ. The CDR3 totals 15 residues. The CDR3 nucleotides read TGTGCCAGCAGCTTAGGCGTCACAGCAGGGGGGGAGCTGTTTTTT. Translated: CASSLGVTAGGELFF.

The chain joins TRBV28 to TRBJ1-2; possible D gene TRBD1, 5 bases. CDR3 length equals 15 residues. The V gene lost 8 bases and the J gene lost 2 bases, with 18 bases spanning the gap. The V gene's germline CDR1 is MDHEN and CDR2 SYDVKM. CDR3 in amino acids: CASERSGTLNYGYTF. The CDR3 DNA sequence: TGTGCCAGCGAGCGGTCAGGGACCCTAAACTATGGCTACACCTTC.

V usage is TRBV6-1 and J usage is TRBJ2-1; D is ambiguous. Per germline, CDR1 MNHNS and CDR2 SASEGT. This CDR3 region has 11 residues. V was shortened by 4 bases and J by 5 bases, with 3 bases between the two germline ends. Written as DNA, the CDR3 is TGTGCCAGCAGTGCAAACAATGAGCAGTTCTTC. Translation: CASSANNEQFF.

CDR3 sequence: CASSEGGLAAYEQYF. CDR3 DNA: TGTGCCAGCAGTGAAGGTGGTCTAGCGGCCTACGAGCAGTACTTC. The gene calls are TRBV6-1 and TRBJ2-7, with 7 positions matching TRBD2. V was clipped by 1 base and J by 2 bases; unmatched bases: 5. The length of the CDR3 is 15 residues. The germline CDR1 and CDR2 sequences are MNHNS and SASEGT.

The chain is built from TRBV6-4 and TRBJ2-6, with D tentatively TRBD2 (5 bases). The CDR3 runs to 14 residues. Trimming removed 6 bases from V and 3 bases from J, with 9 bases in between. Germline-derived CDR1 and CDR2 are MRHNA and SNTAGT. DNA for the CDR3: TGTGCCAGCAGCCGGACTGTTGGGGCCAACGTCCTGACTTTC. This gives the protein CASSRTVGANVLTF.